This T cell receptor (beta chain) was captured in a study of T-cell reconstitution after alpha-beta-depleted transplantation in children. The sample holds many counts of this clonotype. Preparation of the TCRbeta library used unique molecular identifiers. TCRdb re-analysed the PCR reads in MiXCR, keeping a single row per CDR3 protein. This table has approximately 800,000 distinct CDR3 sequences, approximately 15% appearing once. The sequencing here drew on PBMCs, mostly from graft donor cells, taken 360 days after TCRalphabeta/CD19-depleted stem cell transplant. The TCR sequence derives from a male patient aged 10 to 17 who had a stem cell transplant for acute lymphoblastic leukemia, so the T cells may come from the graft donor.

The CDR3 nucleotides read TGTGCCAGCGGACTCACTAGCGGGCGGAATGAGCAGTTCTTC. It codes for CASGLTSGRNEQFF. The rearrangement uses TRBV12-3 or TRBV12-4 and TRBJ2-1; 9 positions match TRBD2. The CDR3 loop spans 14 amino acids. The ends lost 8 bases at V and 7 bases at J; junction bases unmatched: 9.